This T cell receptor (beta chain) was obtained from a study of cytomegalovirus exposure and HLA in healthy donors. General study findings and limits: The authors enumerated 150 to 200 TCR beta chains as linked to cytomegalovirus. TCR beta sequences reportedly predicted most subjects' HLA-A and HLA-B alleles accurately.

At the time of sampling, donors were nominally healthy, though unrecorded immune exposures were likely. This CDR3 is 11 amino acids long. Germline values: CDR1 LNHDA, CDR2 SQIVND (reference sequence). The V end was cut by 9 bases, the J end by 13 bases, with 15 bases between. A word on this clone: Its antigen is unknown.

The PCR made use of 60 Vbeta and 13 Jbeta primers. TCRdb's table, derived via immunoSEQ multiplex PCR, lists solely in-frame clones and lacks some. The repertoire holds more than 110,000 clones, with 65% to 85% as singletons. The source of this sequence is a man between 45 and 60 years old in good health and CMV-seronegative. Specimen: PBMCs. The rearrangement uses TRBV19 and TRBJ1-4; D not resolved. In DNA form, the CDR3 reads TGTGCCAGCGCGAGTGAGCTGCGACTGTTTTTT. Translated, it gives CASASELRLFF.